This TCR beta chain is from a study of CD8+ T cells in alopecia areata. Study as a whole: Disease severity was quantified as SALT score of affected scalp area. Study outcomes and limitations: Besides other cells, scalp samples also yield sequences of resident alphabeta T cells from normal skin. Scalp lesions, especially in alopecia totalis/universalis, had higher clonality than normal scalp.

TCR sequencing used cDNA made by reverse transcription of extracted RNA. Measured with immunoSEQ multiplex PCR; TCRdb has only the in-frame clones, and not every one. The profile covers over 200,000 clones, with 64% appearing a single time and around 3.9% taken by the ten largest. This clone was detected only once. Its specificity is unknown. Different DNA sequences within this sample yield the same CDR3. The CDR3 runs to 13 residues. Per germline, CDR1 MGHDK and CDR2 SYGVNS. V was clipped by 1 base and J by 2 bases, with 5 bases between them. Stated treatment: oral pan-JAK inhibitor, 5-10 mg twice daily. Both peripheral blood and punch biopsies of lesional scalp skin were obtained from patients who had alopecia areata.

Material: CD4+ T cells sorted from blood, obtained at week 4, from a patient treated with tofacitinib. The V and J genes are TRBV25-1 and TRBJ1-2; no firm D call. This sequence was found in a human donor with alopecia areata. CDR3 DNA sequence: TGTGCCAGCAGTGAATCGGGGAACTATGGCTACACCTTC. Amino acids: CASSESGNYGYTF.